These T cell receptor beta chains were read from a single sample in a study of cytomegalovirus exposure and HLA in healthy donors. This table comes from immunoSEQ multiplex PCR, and its TCRdb copy is limited to in-frame clones, with some not included. The sample includes approximately 260,000 clones, 70% to 90% of them seen just once. Material for sequencing was PBMCs. The receptors here all came from a woman between 25 and 40 years old in good health and CMV-seropositive. Both conserved end residues are part of each CDR3. Clone size appears in some rows only: once, few, many, or a class for an expanded clone.

clone size,V gene,J gene,CDR3 protein
NA,TRBV7-9,TRBJ2-1,CASRPTGNLNNEQFF
NA,TRBV5-4,TRBJ2-3,CASSLASDASTDTQYF
NA,TRBV30,TRBJ1-5,CAWRVKGLGQPQHF
NA,TRBV27,TRBJ2-5,CASSLIKPGLAAGETQYF
once,TRBV28,TRBJ1-2,CASSPGVLYGYTF
once,TRBV5-1,TRBJ2-1,CASSSLAGIHYNEQFF
NA,TRBV18,TRBJ2-1,CASSPKLPGLAGENEQFF
NA,TRBV10-2,TRBJ1-5,CASSERIGQVQPQHF
NA,TRBV6-1,TRBJ1-1,CASSEQGGHTEAFF
NA,TRBV6-6,TRBJ2-1,CASSGLLAGPDNEQFF
NA,TRBV7-6,TRBJ2-3,CASSLFGGSRDTQYF
NA,TRBV28,TRBJ1-2,CASSLSSGGYGYTF
NA,TRBV5-1,TRBJ2-7,CASSLASSAPYEQYF
once,TRBV29-1,TRBJ2-1,CSSRVTFNEQFF
once,TRBV5-4,TRBJ2-2,CASTDLAPNTGELFF
few,TRBV28,TRBJ1-1,CASSLPGQENTEAFF
NA,TRBV6-6,TRBJ2-3,CASSSLLDSTDTQYF
few,TRBV11-3,TRBJ2-1,CASSRLNYNEQFF
NA,TRBV11-2,TRBJ2-1,CASGSQGYNEQFF
NA,TRBV18,TRBJ1-1,CASSRDSMNTEAFF
NA,TRBV6-5,TRBJ1-5,CASSRDLSRFQPQHF
NA,TRBV4-1,TRBJ2-7,CASSQVRSGVNEQYF